The subject of this entry is one T cell receptor beta chain. The CDR3 runs to 12 residues. Trimming left V 6 bases short and J 2 bases short, with 4 bases between. This sample is part of a study of blood T cell repertoires in COVID-19. Using immunoSEQ multiplex PCR, the repertoire was profiled, and TCRdb retains in-frame clones only, with some absent. The sample includes 350,000 or so clones, about nine tenths of them seen just once. The receptor was isolated from a woman aged 25 to 45 who had been exposed to COVID-19. Specimen: PBMCs or T cells enriched from blood (not recorded which). The chain is built from TRBV12-3 or TRBV12-4 and TRBJ2-2; D is unresolved. CDR3 nucleotide sequence: TGTGCCAGCAGCCCTAACACCGGGGAGCTGTTTTTT. Translated: CASSPNTGELFF.